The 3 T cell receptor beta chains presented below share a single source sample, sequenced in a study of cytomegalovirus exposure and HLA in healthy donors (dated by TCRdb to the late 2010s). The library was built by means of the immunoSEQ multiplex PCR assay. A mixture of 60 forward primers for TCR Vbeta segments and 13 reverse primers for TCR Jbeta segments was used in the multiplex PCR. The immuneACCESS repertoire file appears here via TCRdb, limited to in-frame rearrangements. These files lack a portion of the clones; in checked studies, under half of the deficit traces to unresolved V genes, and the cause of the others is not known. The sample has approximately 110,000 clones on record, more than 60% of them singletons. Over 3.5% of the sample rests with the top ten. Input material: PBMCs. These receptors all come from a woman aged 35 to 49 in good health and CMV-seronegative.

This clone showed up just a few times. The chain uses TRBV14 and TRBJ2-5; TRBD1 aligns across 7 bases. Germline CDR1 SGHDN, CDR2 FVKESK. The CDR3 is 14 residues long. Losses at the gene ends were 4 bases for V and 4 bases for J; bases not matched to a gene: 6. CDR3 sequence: CASSLHRGAETQYF. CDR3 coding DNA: TGTGCCAGCAGCCTCCACAGGGGCGCAGAGACCCAGTACTTC.

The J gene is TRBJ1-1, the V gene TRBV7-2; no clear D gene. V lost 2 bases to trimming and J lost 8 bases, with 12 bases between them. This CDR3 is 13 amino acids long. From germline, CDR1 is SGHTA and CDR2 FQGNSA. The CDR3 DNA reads TGTGCCAGCAGCTTATTAGGTGAGACAGAAGCTTTCTTT. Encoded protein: CASSLLGETEAFF.

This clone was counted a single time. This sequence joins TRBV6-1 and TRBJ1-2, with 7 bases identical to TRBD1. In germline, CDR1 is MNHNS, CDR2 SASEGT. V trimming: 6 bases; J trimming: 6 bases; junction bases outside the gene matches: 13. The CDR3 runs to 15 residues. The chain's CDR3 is CASRSPGRGGHGYTF. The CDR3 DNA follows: TGTGCCAGCAGGAGCCCTGGCCGAGGGGGCCATGGCTACACCTTC.